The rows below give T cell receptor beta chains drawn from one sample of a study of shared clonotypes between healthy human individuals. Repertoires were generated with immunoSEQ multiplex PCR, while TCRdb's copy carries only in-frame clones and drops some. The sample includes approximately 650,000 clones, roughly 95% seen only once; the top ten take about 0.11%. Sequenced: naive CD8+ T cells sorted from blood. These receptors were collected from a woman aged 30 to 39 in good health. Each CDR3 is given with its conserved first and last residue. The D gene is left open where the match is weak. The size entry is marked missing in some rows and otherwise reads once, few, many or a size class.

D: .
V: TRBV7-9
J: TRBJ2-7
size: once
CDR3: CASSLTVSEQYF
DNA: TGTGCCAGCAGCTTGACAGTGAGCGAGCAGTACTTC

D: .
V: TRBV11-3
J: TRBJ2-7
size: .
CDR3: CASSRENRVGEQYF
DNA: TGTGCCAGCAGCCGCGAGAACAGGGTGGGCGAGCAGTACTTC

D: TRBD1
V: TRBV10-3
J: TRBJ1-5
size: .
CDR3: CAISETGTGGNQPQHF
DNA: TGTGCCATCAGTGAGACCGGGACAGGTGGGAATCAGCCCCAGCATTTT

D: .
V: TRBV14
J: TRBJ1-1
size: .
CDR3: CASSDGSEAFF
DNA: TGTGCCAGCAGCGACGGAAGTGAAGCTTTCTTT

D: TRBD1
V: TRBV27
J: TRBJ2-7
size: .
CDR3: CASSLTGGKGYEQYF
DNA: TGTGCCAGCAGCCTAACAGGGGGCAAAGGCTACGAGCAGTACTTC

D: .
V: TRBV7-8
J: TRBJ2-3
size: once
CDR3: CASSLGPTGASTDTQYF
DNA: TGTGCCAGCAGCTTAGGGCCGACGGGAGCTAGCACAGATACGCAGTATTTT

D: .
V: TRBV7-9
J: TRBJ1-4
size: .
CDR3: CASSFLDGAYEKLFF
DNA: TGTGCCAGCAGCTTTCTGGACGGGGCTTATGAAAAACTGTTTTTT

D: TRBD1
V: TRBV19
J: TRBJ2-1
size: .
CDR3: CASSMDRDSYNEQFF
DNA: TGTGCCAGTAGTATGGACAGGGACTCCTACAATGAGCAGTTCTTC

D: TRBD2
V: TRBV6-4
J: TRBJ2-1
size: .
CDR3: CASSDGGRASIEQFF
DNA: TGTGCCAGCAGTGACGGCGGGAGGGCCAGTATTGAGCAGTTCTTC

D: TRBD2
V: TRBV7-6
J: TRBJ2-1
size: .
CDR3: CASSLRLAGWNEQFF
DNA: TGTGCCAGCAGCTTGCGACTAGCGGGTTGGAATGAGCAGTTCTTC

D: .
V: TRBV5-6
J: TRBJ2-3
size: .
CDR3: CASSLGGGADTQYF
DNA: TGTGCCAGCAGCCTGGGTGGAGGGGCAGATACGCAGTATTTT

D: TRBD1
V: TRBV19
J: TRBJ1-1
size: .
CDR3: CASSIGTGTEAFF
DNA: TGTGCCAGTAGTATAGGGACAGGGACTGAAGCTTTCTTT

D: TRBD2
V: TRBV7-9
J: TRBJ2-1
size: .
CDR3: CASTGSGASGSRYNEQFF
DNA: TGTGCCAGCACCGGGAGTGGGGCTAGCGGGAGCCGATACAATGAGCAGTTCTTC

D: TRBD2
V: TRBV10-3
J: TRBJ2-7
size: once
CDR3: CAIRPAGGDYEQYF
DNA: TGTGCCATCAGACCAGCGGGAGGGGACTACGAGCAGTACTTC

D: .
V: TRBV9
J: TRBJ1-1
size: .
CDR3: CASSGSQSNTEAFF
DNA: TGTGCCAGCTCGGGGAGTCAGTCGAACACTGAAGCTTTCTTT

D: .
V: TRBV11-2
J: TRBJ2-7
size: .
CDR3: CASSWDSYEQYF
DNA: TGTGCCAGCAGCTGGGATTCCTACGAGCAGTACTTC

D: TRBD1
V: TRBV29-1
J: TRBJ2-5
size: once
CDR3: CSVPGTGEQETQYF
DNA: TGCAGCGTTCCTGGGACAGGGGAACAAGAGACCCAGTACTTC

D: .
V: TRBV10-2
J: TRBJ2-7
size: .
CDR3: CATCEGTPGTYEQYF
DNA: TGCGCCACCTGCGAAGGGACCCCGGGGACCTACGAGCAGTACTTC

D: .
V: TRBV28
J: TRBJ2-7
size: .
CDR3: CASSLYKANEQYF
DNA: TGTGCCAGCAGTTTATACAAGGCCAACGAGCAGTACTTC

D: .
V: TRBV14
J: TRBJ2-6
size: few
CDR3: CASSQAHSGANVLTF
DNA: TGTGCCAGCAGCCAAGCCCACTCTGGGGCCAACGTCCTGACTTTC

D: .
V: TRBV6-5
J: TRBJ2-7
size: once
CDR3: CASSRRDFYYEQYF
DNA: TGTGCCAGCAGTCGACGGGATTTCTACTACGAGCAGTACTTC

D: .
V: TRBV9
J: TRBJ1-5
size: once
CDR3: CASSALPGLSSQPQHF
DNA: TGTGCCAGCAGCGCGCTCCCAGGGCTTAGCAGCCAGCCCCAGCATTTT

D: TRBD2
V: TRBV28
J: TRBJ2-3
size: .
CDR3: CASSLDSGEETDTQYF
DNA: TGTGCCAGCAGTTTAGATAGCGGGGAGGAAACAGATACGCAGTATTTT

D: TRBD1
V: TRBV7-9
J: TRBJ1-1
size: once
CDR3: CASSHPGQGRNTEAFF
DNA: TGTGCCAGCAGCCACCCGGGACAGGGGAGGAACACTGAAGCTTTCTTT

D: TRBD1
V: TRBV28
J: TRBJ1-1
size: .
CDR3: CASSLYRGLKNTEAFF
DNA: TGTGCCAGCAGTTTATACAGGGGGCTCAAGAACACTGAAGCTTTCTTT

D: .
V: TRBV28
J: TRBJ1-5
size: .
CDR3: CASGQVELSNQPQHF
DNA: TGTGCCAGCGGCCAGGTTGAGCTCAGCAATCAGCCCCAGCATTTT

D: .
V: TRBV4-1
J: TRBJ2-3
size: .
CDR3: CASSQVASTDTQYF
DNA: TGCGCCAGCAGCCAAGTGGCTAGCACAGATACGCAGTATTTT

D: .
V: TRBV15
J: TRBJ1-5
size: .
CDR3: CATSGPRSNQPQHF
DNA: TGTGCCACCTCTGGACCGAGAAGCAATCAGCCCCAGCATTTT

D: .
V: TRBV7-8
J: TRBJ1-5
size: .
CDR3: CASSYGGTNQPQHF
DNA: TGTGCCAGCAGCTACGGAGGGACCAATCAGCCCCAGCATTTT

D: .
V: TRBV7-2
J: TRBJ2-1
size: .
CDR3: CASTWTSYNEQFF
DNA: TGTGCCAGCACCTGGACTTCGTACAATGAGCAGTTCTTC

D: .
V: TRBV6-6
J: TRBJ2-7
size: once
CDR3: CASGLGYEQYF
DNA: TGTGCCAGCGGACTGGGTTACGAGCAGTACTTC

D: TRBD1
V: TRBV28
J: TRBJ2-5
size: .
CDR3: CASKPGGEWETQYF
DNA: TGTGCCAGCAAACCAGGGGGAGAGTGGGAGACCCAGTACTTC

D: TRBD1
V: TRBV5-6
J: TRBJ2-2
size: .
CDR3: CASSSPGQVSGELFF
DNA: TGTGCCAGCAGCTCACCGGGACAGGTCTCCGGGGAGCTGTTTTTT

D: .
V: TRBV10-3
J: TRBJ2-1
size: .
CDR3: CAIRVDGYNEQFF
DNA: TGTGCCATCAGGGTCGATGGCTACAATGAGCAGTTCTTC

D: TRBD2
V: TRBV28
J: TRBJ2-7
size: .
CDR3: CASSLSPGTTSGRAYEQYF
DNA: TGTGCCAGCAGTTTATCGCCAGGGACTACTAGCGGGAGGGCCTACGAGCAGTACTTC

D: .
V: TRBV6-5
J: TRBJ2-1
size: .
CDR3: CASSYEGPYNEQFF
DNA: TGTGCCAGCAGTTACGAGGGGCCCTACAATGAGCAGTTCTTC

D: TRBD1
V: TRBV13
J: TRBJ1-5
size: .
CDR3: CASSLTGGELNQPQHF
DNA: TGTGCCAGCAGCCTAACAGGGGGCGAGCTAAATCAGCCCCAGCATTTT

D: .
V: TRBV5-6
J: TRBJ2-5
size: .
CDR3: CASSLDGGRQTQYF
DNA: TGTGCCAGCAGCTTGGATGGCGGGCGACAGACCCAGTACTTC

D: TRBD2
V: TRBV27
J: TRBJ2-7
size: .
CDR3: CASSSGTSGSEQYF
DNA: TGTGCCAGCAGTAGCGGGACTAGCGGGAGCGAGCAGTACTTC

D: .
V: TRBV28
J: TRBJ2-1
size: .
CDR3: CASSPPGSRYNEQFF
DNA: TGTGCCAGCAGTCCGCCAGGTAGTCGGTACAATGAGCAGTTCTTC

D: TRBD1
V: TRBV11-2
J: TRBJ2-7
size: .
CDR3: CASSFGPGTGDYEQYF
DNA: TGTGCCAGCAGCTTTGGCCCCGGGACAGGCGACTACGAGCAGTACTTC

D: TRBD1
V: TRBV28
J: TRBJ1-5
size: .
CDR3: CASSPTGGVQPQHF
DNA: TGTGCCAGCAGTCCGACAGGGGGGGTTCAGCCCCAGCATTTT

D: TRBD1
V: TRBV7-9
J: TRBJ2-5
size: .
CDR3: CASSSTQGQETQYF
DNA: TGTGCCAGCAGTTCCACACAGGGGCAAGAGACCCAGTACTTC

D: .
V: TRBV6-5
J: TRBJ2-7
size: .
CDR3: CASSHPPPYEQYF
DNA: TGTGCCAGCAGCCACCCACCCCCCTACGAGCAGTACTTC

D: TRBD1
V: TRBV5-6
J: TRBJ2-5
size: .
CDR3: CASSVLHRGAGQETQYF
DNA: TGTGCCAGCAGCGTCCTCCACAGGGGGGCGGGCCAGGAGACCCAGTACTTC

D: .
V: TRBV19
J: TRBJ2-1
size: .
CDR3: CATRGGVGYNEQFF
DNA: TGTGCCACCAGGGGGGGAGTGGGCTACAATGAGCAGTTCTTC

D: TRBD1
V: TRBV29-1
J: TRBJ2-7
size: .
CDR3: CSVRGPGQASFSYEQYF
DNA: TGCAGCGTTCGAGGCCCGGGACAGGCATCTTTCTCCTACGAGCAGTACTTC